This T cell receptor (beta chain) was recovered during a study of blood T cell repertoires in COVID-19 (dated by TCRdb to the early 2020s). Regarding the study in general: Samples from collaborators originated in the United States, Italy and Spain and spanned both the acute and convalescent phases of COVID-19. The material from the prospective study consisted of cDNA or gDNA derived from T cells, B-cell-depleted T cells, or PBMCs. Deeply sampled blood TCRbeta repertoires from subjects exposed to, actively infected with, or recovered from COVID-19 were included in the dataset. The repertoires were released in a freely available public database intended as a resource for research on the immune response to SARS-CoV-2. The samples were drawn from two sources: the first 160 participants of the ongoing ImmuneRACE study, and 1,000 to 1,500 subjects contributed by 6 global collaborators. The sample metadata nearly always contained a de-identified subject ID, COVID-19 status, age in years and sex. Where available, HLA class I and class II types were obtained from metadata supplied by the sample provider rather than from assay-based typing.

What the authors observed across the whole study: How much clinical and demographic metadata was included differed by source and by participant, and the metadata was provided uncurated.

Each collaborating institution followed its own protocols to collect whole blood in K2EDTA tubes. For TCRbeta analysis, collaborator samples were shipped as frozen whole blood, as isolated PBMCs, or as DNA extracted from either sample type. Notes on this clone: Its antigen remains unidentified. It has no much larger one-base neighbor in the sample; base qualities were not kept.

Germline trimming amounts to 3 bases on V and 4 bases on J, with 9 as the count of junction bases outside the gene matches. The CDR3 sequence holds 17 residues, the cysteine and phenylalanine included. Only the CDR3 region is kept as DNA, spanning 51 bases read in frame from base 1. CDR1 SGHAT and CDR2 FQNNGV are derived from the germline V gene. TCRbeta CDR3 regions were amplified from genomic DNA by means of the immunoSEQ Assay, a bias-controlled multiplex PCR. The original pipeline was this. Nucleated cell counts per sample were estimated from amplification of reference gene primers within the assay. Sequence reads were collapsed and filtered to measure the absolute abundance of every unique TCRbeta CDR3 rearrangement. For each sample, productive Simpson clonality was calculated as the square root of Simpson's diversity index across productive rearrangements. In its TCRdb copy, this immuneACCESS table keeps in-frame sequences only and misses some clones. Where compared with another copy, unresolved V genes explain less than half of these, and the others have no known cause. The V and J calls and clone size are taken from that table; D and trimming were inferred from the DNA. For this sample there are just over 150,000 clones; roughly 82% appear just once. About 8.9% of the sample belongs to the ten largest clones.

The sequence derives from a woman between 45 and 60 years old with acute or convalescent COVID-19. In this chain, TRBV11-2 is recombined with TRBJ2-7, with TRBD2 matching 13 junction bases. The sequenced material came from peripheral blood. The CDR3 amino acid sequence is: CASSFSTSGRAGYEQYF. The DNA sequence is as follows: TGTGCCAGCAGCTTTAGTACTAGCGGGAGGGCCGGGTACGAGCAGTACTTC.